This TCR beta chain emerged from a study of T cell responses to AZD1222 COVID-19 vaccine (dated by TCRdb to the early 2020s). Notes on the research overall: AZD1222 recipients given second doses at about 4 weeks or at about 12 weeks were pooled, since spike-specific TCR depth and breadth were not found to differ between the two schedules. TCR sequencing covered more than 230 trial participants: 200 to 220 given two doses of AZD1222 and approximately 26 given two doses of MenACWY control vaccine. Enrollment into the trials was organized by age into subgroups of 18-55, 56-69 and 70-plus years, and those subgroups contained approximately 150, 30 and 60 TCR-sequenced participants, respectively.

The table lists this clone with a few counts. This receptor's antigen is unknown. Qualities for individual bases were not recorded, and no much larger clone is one base off. The CDR3 regions of human TCRbeta chains were analyzed by immunosequencing. The study's own analysis went as follows. Repertoire TCRs were checked for matches against a reference library of SARS-CoV-2-specific TCRs that had been generated using the MIRA antigen-specificity platform. Breadth was defined as the fraction of unique TCRs that were SARS-CoV-2-associated, and depth was defined as the fraction of total T cells that were SARS-CoV-2-associated. Using the MIRA data, every spike-specific TCR was mapped to the spike region that the TCR reacted to and assigned to either a CD4 or a CD8 class. Log10-transformed breadth and depth values were compared by one-way ANOVA with Sidak's multiple comparisons tests. The table comes from immuneACCESS by way of TCRdb, which keeps in-frame sequences with V and J called. Part of the clones is missing from these tables; in studies checked, under half for an unresolved V gene and the rest for unknown reasons. V, J and clone size derive from that table, while D and trimming were established from the DNA sequence. The sample yields 90,000 to 95,000 clones; under 90% were counted once. The ten top clones hold more than 8.5% of the sample.

The label giving this sample's time point can be read as: baseline before first vaccination. Vaccinee samples came from UK trials COV001 and COV002, including a single-blind randomized controlled phase 2/3 trial of AZD1222 (ChAdOx1 nCoV-19) in healthy adults. Trial participant PBMC samples were collected at day 0 and day 28 after the second dose for TCRbeta chain sequencing. The paper as a whole reports these results and caveats: After two AZD1222 doses, spike-specific TCR breadth and depth were significantly higher than at day 0 and than in MenACWY recipients. Nearly half of unique spike-specific TCRs reportedly recognized epitopes outside regions mutated in the B.1.351 and B.1.1.7 variants. The vaccine-associated CD4 TCRs covered the entire spike protein, and the dominant responses fell in regions 160-218 and 743-854. The 56-69-year group was small, and its depth increase did not reach significance, likely because of low power. Conclusions about previously exposed vaccinees are limited, since just 6 or 7 AZD1222 recipients were seropositive for SARS-CoV-2 at baseline. Because no samples from the day 14 peak response were available, repertoires could be characterized only after the peak T cell response. Participants were mostly white British and included more females than males, and it was suggested by the authors that clonal diversity may have been underestimated.

The CDR3 goes from the cysteine to the phenylalanine over 11 residues. The only DNA kept is the CDR3, 33 bases in frame from the first base. CDR1 and CDR2 are read off the germline V gene as ENHRY and SYGVKD. Cut back by 5 bases and 7 bases, the V and J ends lie 9 bases apart. This receptor was taken from an adult in good health. This chain is built from TRBV10-3 and TRBJ2-7; tentative D gene TRBD2, with 5 bases matching. The sample consisted of peripheral blood, taken on day 0 of AZD1222 vaccination. The nucleotide sequence reads TGTGCCATCAGTTTACGGGATGAGCAGTACTTC. Translated, it gives CAISLRDEQYF.